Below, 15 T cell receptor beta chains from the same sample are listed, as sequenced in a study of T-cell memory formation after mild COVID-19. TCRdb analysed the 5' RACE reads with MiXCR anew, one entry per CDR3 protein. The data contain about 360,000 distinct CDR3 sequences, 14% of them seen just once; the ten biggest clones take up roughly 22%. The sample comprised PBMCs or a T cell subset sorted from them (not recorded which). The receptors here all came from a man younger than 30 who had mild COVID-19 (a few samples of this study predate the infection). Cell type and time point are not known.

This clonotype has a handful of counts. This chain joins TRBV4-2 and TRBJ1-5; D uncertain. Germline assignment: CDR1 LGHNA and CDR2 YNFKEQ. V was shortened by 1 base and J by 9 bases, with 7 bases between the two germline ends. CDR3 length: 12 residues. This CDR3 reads CASSQGAGPQHF. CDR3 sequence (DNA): TGTGCCAGCAGCCAAGGTGCGGGGCCCCAGCATTTT.

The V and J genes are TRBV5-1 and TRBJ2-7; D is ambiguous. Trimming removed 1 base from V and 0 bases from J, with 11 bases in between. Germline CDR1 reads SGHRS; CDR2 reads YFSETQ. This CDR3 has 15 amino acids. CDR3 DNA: TGCGCCAGCAGCTTGTTTGGACGAACCTCCTACGAGCAGTACTTC. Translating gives CASSLFGRTSYEQYF.

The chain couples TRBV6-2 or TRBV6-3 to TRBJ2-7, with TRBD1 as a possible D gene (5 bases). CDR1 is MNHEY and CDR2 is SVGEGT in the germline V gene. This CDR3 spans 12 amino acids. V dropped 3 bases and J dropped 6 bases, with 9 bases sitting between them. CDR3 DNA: TGTGCCAGCAGTTATGGACAAAGCGAGCAGTACTTC. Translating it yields CASSYGQSEQYF.

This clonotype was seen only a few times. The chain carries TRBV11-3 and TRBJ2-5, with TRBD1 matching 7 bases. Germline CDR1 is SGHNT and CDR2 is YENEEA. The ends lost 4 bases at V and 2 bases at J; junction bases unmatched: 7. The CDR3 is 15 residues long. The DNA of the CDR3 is TGTGCCAGCAGCTCCCCGGGACAGCCTCAAGAGACCCAGTACTTC. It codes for CASSSPGQPQETQYF.

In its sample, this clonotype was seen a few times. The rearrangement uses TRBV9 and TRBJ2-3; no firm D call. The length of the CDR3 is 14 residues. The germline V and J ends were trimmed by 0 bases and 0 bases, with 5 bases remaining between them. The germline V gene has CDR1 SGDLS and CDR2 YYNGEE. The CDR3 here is CASSVADSTDTQYF. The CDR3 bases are TGTGCCAGCAGCGTAGCTGACAGCACAGATACGCAGTATTTT.

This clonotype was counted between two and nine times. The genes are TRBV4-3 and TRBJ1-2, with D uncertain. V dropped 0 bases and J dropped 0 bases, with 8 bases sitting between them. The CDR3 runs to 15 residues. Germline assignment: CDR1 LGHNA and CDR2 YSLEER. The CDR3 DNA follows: TGCGCCAGCAGCCAAGATTGGGGTTCTAACTATGGCTACACCTTC. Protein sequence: CASSQDWGSNYGYTF.

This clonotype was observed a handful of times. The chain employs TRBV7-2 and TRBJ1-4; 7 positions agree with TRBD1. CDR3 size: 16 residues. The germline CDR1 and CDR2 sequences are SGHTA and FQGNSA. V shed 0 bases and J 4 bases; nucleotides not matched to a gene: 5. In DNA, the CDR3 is TGTGCCAGCAGCTTAGCACCACAGGGGCGTAATGAAAAACTGTTTTTT. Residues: CASSLAPQGRNEKLFF.

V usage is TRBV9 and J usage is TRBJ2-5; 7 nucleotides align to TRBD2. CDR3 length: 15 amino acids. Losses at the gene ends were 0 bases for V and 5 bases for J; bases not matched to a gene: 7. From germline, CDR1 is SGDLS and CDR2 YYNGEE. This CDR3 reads CASSVDASGAETQYF. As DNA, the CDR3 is TGTGCCAGCAGCGTAGATGCCAGCGGGGCGGAGACCCAGTACTTC.

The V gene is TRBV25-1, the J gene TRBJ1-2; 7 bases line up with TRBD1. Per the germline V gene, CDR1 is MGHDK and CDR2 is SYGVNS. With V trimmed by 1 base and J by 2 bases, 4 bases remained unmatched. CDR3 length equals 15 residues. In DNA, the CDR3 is TGTGCCAGCAGTGAATTGGACAGGCCAAACTATGGCTACACCTTC. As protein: CASSELDRPNYGYTF.

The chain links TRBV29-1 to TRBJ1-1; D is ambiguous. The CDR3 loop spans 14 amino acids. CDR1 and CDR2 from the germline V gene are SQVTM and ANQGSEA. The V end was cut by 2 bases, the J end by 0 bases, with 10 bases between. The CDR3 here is CSVELAGLNTEAFF. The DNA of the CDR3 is TGCAGCGTTGAACTTGCGGGTCTGAACACTGAAGCTTTCTTT.

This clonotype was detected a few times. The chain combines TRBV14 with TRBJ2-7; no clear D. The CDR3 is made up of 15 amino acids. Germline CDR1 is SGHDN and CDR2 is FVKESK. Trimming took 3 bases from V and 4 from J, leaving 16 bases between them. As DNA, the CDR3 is TGTGCCAGCAGCCACCCCGACGGGCCCCAGTACGAGCAGTACGTC. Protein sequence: CASSHPDGPQYEQYV.

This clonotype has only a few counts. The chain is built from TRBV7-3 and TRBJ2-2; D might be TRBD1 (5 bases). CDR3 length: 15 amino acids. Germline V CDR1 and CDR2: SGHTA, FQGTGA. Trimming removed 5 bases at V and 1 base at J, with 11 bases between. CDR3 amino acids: CASSRTPLNTGELFF. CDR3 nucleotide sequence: TGTGCCAGCAGCCGGACACCGTTGAACACCGGGGAGCTGTTTTTT.

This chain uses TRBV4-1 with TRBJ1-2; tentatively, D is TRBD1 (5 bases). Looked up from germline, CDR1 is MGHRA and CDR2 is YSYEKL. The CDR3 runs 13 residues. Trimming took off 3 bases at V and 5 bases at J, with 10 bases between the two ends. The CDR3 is CASSQSDRYGYTF. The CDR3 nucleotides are TGCGCCAGCAGCCAGTCCGACAGATATGGCTACACCTTC.

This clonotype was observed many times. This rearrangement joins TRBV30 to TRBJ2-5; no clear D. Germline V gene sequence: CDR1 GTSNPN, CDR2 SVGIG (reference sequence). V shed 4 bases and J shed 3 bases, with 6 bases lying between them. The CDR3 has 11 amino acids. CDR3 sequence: CAWNQEETQYF. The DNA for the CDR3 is TGTGCCTGGAATCAGGAAGAGACCCAGTACTTC.

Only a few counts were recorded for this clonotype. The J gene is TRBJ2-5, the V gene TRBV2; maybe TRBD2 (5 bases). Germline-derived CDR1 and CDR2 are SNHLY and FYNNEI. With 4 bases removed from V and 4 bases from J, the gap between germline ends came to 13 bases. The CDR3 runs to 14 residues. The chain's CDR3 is CASSGARTAETQYF. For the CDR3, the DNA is TGTGCCAGCAGTGGGGCCAGGACTGCAGAGACCCAGTACTTC.